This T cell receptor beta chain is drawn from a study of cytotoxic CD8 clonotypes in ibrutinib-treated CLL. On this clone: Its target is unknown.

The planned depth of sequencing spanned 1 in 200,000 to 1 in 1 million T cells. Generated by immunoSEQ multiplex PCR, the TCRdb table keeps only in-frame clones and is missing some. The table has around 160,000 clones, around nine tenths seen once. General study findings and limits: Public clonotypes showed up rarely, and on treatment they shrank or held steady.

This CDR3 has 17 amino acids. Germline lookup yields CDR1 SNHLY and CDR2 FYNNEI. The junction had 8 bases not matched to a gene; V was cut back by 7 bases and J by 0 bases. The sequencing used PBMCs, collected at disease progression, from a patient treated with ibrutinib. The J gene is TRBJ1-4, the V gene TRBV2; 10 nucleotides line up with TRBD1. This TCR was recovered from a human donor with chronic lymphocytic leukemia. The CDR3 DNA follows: TGTGCCAGCAAGGGTGACAGGGGGCGAGCAACTAATGAAAAACTGTTTTTT. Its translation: CASKGDRGRATNEKLFF.